This T cell receptor (beta chain) originates from a study of blood T cells in healthy people across ages (dated by TCRdb to between 2015 and 2017). For context, the study as a whole: Template switching captured roughly one uniquely barcoded TCR beta cDNA molecule per two T cells in model experiments. For two donors (one aged 18 to 30 and one aged 80 or older), the study analyzed two additional independent replicas of 1 million unique cDNA reads from the same blood draw. To avoid experimental bias, donors of different ages were randomly spread across the sequencing lanes. Age-related changes in TCR beta repertoire diversity were measured in the study by deep sequencing normalized with unique cDNA molecular identifiers. The donors were divided into four age groups: young (average approximately 16 years), middle-aged (around 41), aged (about 62) and long-lived (around 87).

Points the paper makes about the study in general: The CMV infection status of donors was not known, potentially confounding age-related changes in expanded clonotypes. The long-lived group showed more naive CD4+ T cells, fewer expanded clones and increased TCR diversity than the aged group, suggesting age selection. Because profiling used bulk unsorted PBMCs, naive and antigen-experienced compartments could not be compared conclusively. Estimates of total diversity based on one million sequenced T cells were regarded as lower bounds and as underestimates. Observed TCR beta diversity per million T cells fell roughly linearly with age, and a significant reduction was already apparent by age around 44. There was a strong correlation between observed TCR beta diversity and the percentage of naive T cells measured by flow cytometry.

Only a few counts were recorded for this clonotype. No antigen is known for it. There are no base qualities to consult, and no much larger clone falls within one base. Donors were around 37 systemically healthy Caucasian individuals from Russia aged roughly 6 to 100 years. Around 9.9 milliliters of peripheral blood were collected from each donor into EDTA-treated Vacutainer tubes. Ficoll-Paque density-gradient centrifugation was used to isolate PBMCs, with at least 6 million per sample. Trizol reagent was used to extract total RNA from PBMCs, with at least 5.5 micrograms per sample. The percentages of naive CD45RAhigh/CD27high T cells were determined by flow cytometry on a PBMC aliquot from every donor. V and J lose 5 bases and 7 bases, and a span of 18 bases separates them. The CDR3 numbers 15 residues from cysteine through phenylalanine. The entry retains the CDR3 DNA only, 45 bases that are in frame from base 1. From a lookup of the germline V gene, CDR1 and CDR2 are SNHLY and FYNNEI.

The method behind the library was 5' RACE. TCRdb shows the sequencer as Illumina HiSeq 2500. The second PCR ran for roughly 7 to 12 cycles and used a J-beta primer mix along with a sample-barcoded 5' primer. Each TCR beta cDNA molecule received a unique molecular identifier from a template-switch 5' adaptor carrying 12 random nucleotides. At least 2.5 million CDR3-containing paired-end reads were obtained from each sample. The Mint cDNA synthesis kit, primed by a TRBC-specific oligonucleotide, was used to synthesize first-strand cDNA from all RNA. All cDNA was treated with uracil-DNA glycosylase and then went through a first 18-cycle PCR with the universal primers M1SS and BC2_uni_R. The original pipeline was this. For normalization, 1 million high-quality reads, each with a distinct molecular identifier, were randomly selected from each sample. Instead of being binned into consensus sequences, reads that shared molecular identifiers were thrown out. MiTCR, run with a Q25 quality threshold and the strictest error-elimination algorithm, handled CDR3 identification, clonotype clustering and error correction. A nonparametric unseen species model with Euler transformation was used to estimate a lower bound on total TCR beta diversity. TCRdb reprocessing: public reads trimmed at Q25 with fastp, clones called with MiXCR, in-frame beta chains kept. Every distinct CDR3 protein forms one entry, paired with its most common genes and DNA. What appears here as the V and J calls and clone size reflects TCRdb's work, not the paper's. A total of 350,000 to 450,000 distinct CDR3 sequences appear in this sample, approximately 52% of them only once. The top ten clonotypes cover over 40% of the sample.

The sequencing sample was made of blood. The TCR comes from a man aged 55 to 70 in good health. The sequence links TRBV2 to TRBJ1-5; no confident D gene assignment can be made. At the DNA level, the sequence is TGTGCCAGCAGTAGTCAGACGGCCTCGGGGCAGCCCCAGCATTTT. Protein translation: CASSSQTASGQPQHF.